This T cell receptor (beta chain) was obtained from a study of blood T cell repertoires in COVID-19. Whole-study context: The United States, Italy and Spain supplied acute and convalescent COVID-19 samples. Nucleic acid was either cDNA or gDNA, and it came from T cells, B-cell-depleted T cells, or PBMCs.

Original processing notes: Estimated nucleated cell counts came from reference gene primer amplification. Data came from immunoSEQ multiplex PCR; TCRdb stores just in-frame clones and leaves some out. The V and J calls and clone size were taken over from that table, and D and trimming were inferred from the DNA. The data contain about 200,000 clones, about 90% of them singletons. Patients in Seattle were enrolled during active infection, then followed longitudinally. CDR1 and CDR2 from the germline V gene are PRHDT and FYEKMQ (reference sequence). The CDR3 loop spans 13 amino acids. V lost 5 bases and J 6 bases, leaving 12 bases between the germline ends.

The sample comprised peripheral blood. V and J are TRBV13 and TRBJ2-3, with D unresolved. The TCR comes from a man aged 60 to 69 with COVID-19, enrolled during active disease. The DNA for the CDR3 is TGTGCCAGCAGCCCATCCATTCAGGATACGCAGTATTTT. It encodes CASSPSIQDTQYF.